Listed below are T cell receptor beta chains from one sample, sequenced in a study of blood T cell repertoires in COVID-19. The assay was immunoSEQ multiplex PCR, and TCRdb's table has in-frame clones only and misses some. The table includes around 220,000 clones, about nine tenths detected once. The sequenced material came from peripheral blood. The receptors here all came from a woman aged 45-65 years with acute or convalescent COVID-19. Both conserved end residues are part of each CDR3. The order of the fields is CDR3 protein, CDR3 DNA, J gene, clone size, V gene, D gene. D genes are given only for firm matches. The size field is filled for only some rows; it gives once, few, many or a size class.

CDR3 protein: CASRRQGKTGELFF
CDR3 DNA: TGTGCCAGCAGGCGACAGGGAAAAACCGGGGAGCTGTTTTTT
J gene: TRBJ2-2
clone size: -
V gene: TRBV2
D gene: TRBD1

CDR3 protein: CASSGQGADTGELFF
CDR3 DNA: TGTGCCAGCAGCGGCCAGGGGGCGGACACCGGGGAGCTGTTTTTT
J gene: TRBJ2-2
clone size: -
V gene: TRBV4-2
D gene: TRBD1

CDR3 protein: CASSLEALTGLSYNEQFF
CDR3 DNA: TGTGCCAGCAGCTTAGAAGCCCTAACAGGCCTCTCCTACAATGAGCAGTTCTTC
J gene: TRBJ2-1
clone size: -
V gene: TRBV7-6
D gene: -

CDR3 protein: CAWSVQGRGRNQPQHF
CDR3 DNA: TGTGCCTGGAGTGTACAAGGCAGGGGGCGCAATCAGCCCCAGCATTTT
J gene: TRBJ1-5
clone size: -
V gene: TRBV30
D gene: TRBD1

CDR3 protein: CASSYGRGPGYTF
CDR3 DNA: TGTGCCAGCAGTTACGGCAGGGGGCCCGGCTACACCTTC
J gene: TRBJ1-2
clone size: -
V gene: TRBV6-2/TRBV6-3
D gene: TRBD1

CDR3 protein: CASSYSQRQYF
CDR3 DNA: TGTGCCAGCAGTTACTCCCAGCGGCAGTATTTT
J gene: TRBJ2-3
clone size: -
V gene: TRBV6-2/TRBV6-3
D gene: -

CDR3 protein: CANEPGQGTEAFF
CDR3 DNA: TGCGCCAACGAACCGGGACAGGGTACTGAAGCTTTCTTT
J gene: TRBJ1-1
clone size: -
V gene: TRBV10-1
D gene: TRBD1

CDR3 protein: CASSLDRDGYTF
CDR3 DNA: TGCGCCAGCAGCTTGGACAGGGATGGCTACACCTTC
J gene: TRBJ1-2
clone size: -
V gene: TRBV5-1
D gene: -

CDR3 protein: CASSLGDRVWTEAFF
CDR3 DNA: TGCGCCAGCAGCTTGGGCGACAGGGTGTGGACTGAAGCTTTCTTT
J gene: TRBJ1-1
clone size: -
V gene: TRBV5-1
D gene: TRBD1

CDR3 protein: CASSVRGGGYTF
CDR3 DNA: TGTGCCAGCAGTGTTAGAGGGGGCGGCTACACCTTC
J gene: TRBJ1-2
clone size: -
V gene: TRBV2
D gene: TRBD1

CDR3 protein: CASSVAGHPNQPQHF
CDR3 DNA: TGTGCCAGCAGCGTAGCAGGGCACCCAAATCAGCCCCAGCATTTT
J gene: TRBJ1-5
clone size: once
V gene: TRBV9
D gene: -

CDR3 protein: CASSRRTSGGPFTDTQYF
CDR3 DNA: TGTGCCAGCAGCAGACGGACTAGCGGGGGGCCTTTCACAGATACGCAGTATTTT
J gene: TRBJ2-3
clone size: -
V gene: TRBV7-8
D gene: TRBD2

CDR3 protein: CARVTSGGYNEQFF
CDR3 DNA: TGTGCCAGAGTGACTAGCGGGGGGTACAATGAGCAGTTCTTC
J gene: TRBJ2-1
clone size: -
V gene: TRBV19
D gene: TRBD2

CDR3 protein: CASSLDRHEYF
CDR3 DNA: TGCGCCAGCAGCTTGGACAGACATGAGTACTTC
J gene: TRBJ2-7
clone size: -
V gene: TRBV5-1
D gene: -

CDR3 protein: CASSPSVAGGEKLFF
CDR3 DNA: TGTGCCAGCAGCCCGTCGGTGGCAGGGGGGGAAAAACTGTTTTTT
J gene: TRBJ1-4
clone size: -
V gene: TRBV6-2/TRBV6-3
D gene: TRBD1

CDR3 protein: CASSFSSGRTDTQYF
CDR3 DNA: TGTGCCAGCAGCTTTAGTAGCGGGAGAACAGATACGCAGTATTTT
J gene: TRBJ2-3
clone size: -
V gene: TRBV7-7
D gene: TRBD2

CDR3 protein: CASRYGETQYF
CDR3 DNA: TGTGCCAGCCGGTACGGAGAGACCCAGTACTTC
J gene: TRBJ2-5
clone size: -
V gene: TRBV18
D gene: -

CDR3 protein: CASADGTERYNEQFF
CDR3 DNA: TGTGCCAGCGCCGACGGGACAGAGAGATACAATGAGCAGTTCTTC
J gene: TRBJ2-1
clone size: -
V gene: TRBV5-4
D gene: TRBD1

CDR3 protein: CASSQDRGTNIQYF
CDR3 DNA: TGTGCCAGCAGCCAAGATCGGGGTACCAACATTCAGTACTTC
J gene: TRBJ2-4
clone size: -
V gene: TRBV3-1/TRBV3-2
D gene: -

CDR3 protein: CASRTQPYEQYF
CDR3 DNA: TGTGCCAGCCGGACACAGCCCTACGAGCAGTACTTC
J gene: TRBJ2-7
clone size: -
V gene: TRBV6-5
D gene: -

CDR3 protein: CASRDTSGSYNEQFF
CDR3 DNA: TGTGCCAGCAGAGACACTAGCGGGAGTTACAATGAGCAGTTCTTC
J gene: TRBJ2-1
clone size: -
V gene: TRBV3-1/TRBV3-2
D gene: TRBD2

CDR3 protein: CASTLIDYPNEQFF
CDR3 DNA: TGTGCCAGCACCTTGATCGACTACCCCAATGAGCAGTTCTTC
J gene: TRBJ2-1
clone size: -
V gene: TRBV7-9
D gene: -

CDR3 protein: CASSYRDSINYGYTF
CDR3 DNA: TGTGCCAGCAGCTACCGGGACAGCATTAACTATGGCTACACCTTC
J gene: TRBJ1-2
clone size: -
V gene: TRBV5-6
D gene: TRBD1

CDR3 protein: CASSTGENYGYTF
CDR3 DNA: TGTGCCAGCAGCACGGGGGAAAACTATGGCTACACCTTC
J gene: TRBJ1-2
clone size: -
V gene: TRBV7-3
D gene: -

CDR3 protein: CAISDRTSGSYNEQFF
CDR3 DNA: TGTGCCATCAGTGATCGGACTAGCGGGAGCTACAATGAGCAGTTCTTC
J gene: TRBJ2-1
clone size: -
V gene: TRBV10-3
D gene: TRBD2

CDR3 protein: CASSHTQGTGSNEQFF
CDR3 DNA: TGCGCCAGCAGCCATACCCAGGGGACAGGGAGCAATGAGCAGTTCTTC
J gene: TRBJ2-1
clone size: -
V gene: TRBV4-1
D gene: TRBD1

CDR3 protein: CAWSVGGPNQQYF
CDR3 DNA: TGTGCCTGGAGTGTAGGCGGGCCAAACCAACAGTACTTC
J gene: TRBJ2-7
clone size: -
V gene: TRBV30
D gene: -

CDR3 protein: CSVDSASGNTIYF
CDR3 DNA: TGCAGCGTTGACAGTGCCTCTGGAAACACCATATATTTT
J gene: TRBJ1-3
clone size: -
V gene: TRBV29-1
D gene: -

CDR3 protein: CASSYLGTGNTEAFF
CDR3 DNA: TGTGCCAGCAGTTACCTCGGGACAGGGAACACTGAAGCTTTCTTT
J gene: TRBJ1-1
clone size: -
V gene: TRBV6-2/TRBV6-3
D gene: TRBD1

CDR3 protein: CASSWDSYRDEQFF
CDR3 DNA: TGTGCCAGCAGTTGGGACAGCTATAGGGATGAGCAGTTCTTC
J gene: TRBJ2-1
clone size: -
V gene: TRBV6-2/TRBV6-3
D gene: TRBD1